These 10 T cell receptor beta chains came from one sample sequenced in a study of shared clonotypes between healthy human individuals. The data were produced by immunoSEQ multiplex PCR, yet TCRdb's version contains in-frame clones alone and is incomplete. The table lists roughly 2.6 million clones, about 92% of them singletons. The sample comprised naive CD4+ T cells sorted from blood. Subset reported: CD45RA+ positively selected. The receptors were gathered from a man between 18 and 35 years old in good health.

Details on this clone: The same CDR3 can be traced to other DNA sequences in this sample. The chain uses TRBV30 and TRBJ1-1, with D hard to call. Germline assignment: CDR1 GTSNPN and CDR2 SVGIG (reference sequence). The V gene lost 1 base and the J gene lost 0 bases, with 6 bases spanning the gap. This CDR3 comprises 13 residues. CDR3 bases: TGTGCCTGGAGTGCTGGCTTGAACACTGAAGCTTTCTTT. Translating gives CAWSAGLNTEAFF.

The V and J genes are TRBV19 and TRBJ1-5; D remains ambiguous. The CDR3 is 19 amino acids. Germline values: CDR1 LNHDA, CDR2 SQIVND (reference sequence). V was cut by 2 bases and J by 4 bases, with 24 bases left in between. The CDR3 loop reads CASSIPPDGLVARNQPQHF. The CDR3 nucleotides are TGTGCCAGTAGTATACCCCCGGACGGGCTAGTCGCTAGAAATCAGCCCCAGCATTTT.

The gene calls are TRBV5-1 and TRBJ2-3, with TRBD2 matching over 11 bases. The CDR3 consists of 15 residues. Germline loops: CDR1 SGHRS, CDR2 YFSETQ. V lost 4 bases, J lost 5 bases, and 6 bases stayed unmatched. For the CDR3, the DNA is TGCGCCAGCAGCATAACTAGCGGGGGACGAGATACGCAGTATTTT. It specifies CASSITSGGRDTQYF. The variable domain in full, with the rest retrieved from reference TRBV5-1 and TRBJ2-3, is KAGVTQTPRYLIKTRGQQVTLSCSPISGHRSVSWYQQTPGQGLQFLFEYFSETQRNKGNFPGRFSGRQFSNSRSEMNVSTLELGDSALYLCASSITSGGRDTQYFGPGTRLTVL.

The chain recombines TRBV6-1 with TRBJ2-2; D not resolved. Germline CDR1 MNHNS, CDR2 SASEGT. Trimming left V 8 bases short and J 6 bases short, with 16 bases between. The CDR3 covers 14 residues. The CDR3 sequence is CASVTSRLAGELFF. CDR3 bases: TGTGCCAGCGTGACCTCCCGATTGGCCGGGGAGCTGTTTTTT.

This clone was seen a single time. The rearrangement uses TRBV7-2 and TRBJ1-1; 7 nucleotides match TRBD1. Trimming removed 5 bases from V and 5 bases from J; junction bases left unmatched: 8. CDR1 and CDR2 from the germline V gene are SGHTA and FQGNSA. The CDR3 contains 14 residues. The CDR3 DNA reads TGTGCCAGCAGCGGACAGGCTCGGGCGACTGAAGCTTTCTTT. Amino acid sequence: CASSGQARATEAFF.

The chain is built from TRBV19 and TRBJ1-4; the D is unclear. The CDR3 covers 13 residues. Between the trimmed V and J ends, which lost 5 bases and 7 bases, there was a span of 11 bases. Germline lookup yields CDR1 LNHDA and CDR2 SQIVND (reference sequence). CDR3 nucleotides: TGTGCCAGTAGTGAGGTGCATGGTGAAAAACTGTTTTTT. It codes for CASSEVHGEKLFF.

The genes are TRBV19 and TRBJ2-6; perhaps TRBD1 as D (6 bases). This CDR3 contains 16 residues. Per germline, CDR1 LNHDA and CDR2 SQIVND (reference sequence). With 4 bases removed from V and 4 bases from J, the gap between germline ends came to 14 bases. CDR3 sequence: CASSRGGQSGANVLTF. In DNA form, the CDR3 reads TGTGCCAGTAGTAGGGGCGGACAGTCCGGGGCCAACGTCCTGACTTTC.

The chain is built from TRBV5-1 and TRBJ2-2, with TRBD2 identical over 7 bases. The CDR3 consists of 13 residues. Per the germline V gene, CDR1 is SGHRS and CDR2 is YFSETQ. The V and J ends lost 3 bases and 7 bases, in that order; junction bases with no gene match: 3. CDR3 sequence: CASSSREVGELFF. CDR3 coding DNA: TGCGCCAGCAGCTCCCGGGAGGTCGGGGAGCTGTTTTTT.

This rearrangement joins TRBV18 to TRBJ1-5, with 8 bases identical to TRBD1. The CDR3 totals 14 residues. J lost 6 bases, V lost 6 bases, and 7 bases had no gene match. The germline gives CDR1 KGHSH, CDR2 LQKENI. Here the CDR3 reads CASSVSGGTQPQHF. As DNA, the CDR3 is TGTGCCAGCTCTGTTTCAGGGGGCACTCAGCCCCAGCATTTT.

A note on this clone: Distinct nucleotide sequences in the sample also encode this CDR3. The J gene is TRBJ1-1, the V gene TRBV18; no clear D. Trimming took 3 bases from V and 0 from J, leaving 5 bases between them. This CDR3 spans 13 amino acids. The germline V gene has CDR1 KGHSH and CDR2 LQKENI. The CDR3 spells CASSPQVNTEAFF. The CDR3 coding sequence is TGTGCCAGCTCACCTCAAGTGAACACTGAAGCTTTCTTT. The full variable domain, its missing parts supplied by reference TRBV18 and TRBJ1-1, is NAGVMQNPRHLVRRRGQEARLRCSPMKGHSHVYWYRQLPEEGLKFMVYLQKENIIDESGMPKERFSAEFPKEGPSILRIQQVVRGDSAAYFCASSPQVNTEAFFGQGTRLTVV.